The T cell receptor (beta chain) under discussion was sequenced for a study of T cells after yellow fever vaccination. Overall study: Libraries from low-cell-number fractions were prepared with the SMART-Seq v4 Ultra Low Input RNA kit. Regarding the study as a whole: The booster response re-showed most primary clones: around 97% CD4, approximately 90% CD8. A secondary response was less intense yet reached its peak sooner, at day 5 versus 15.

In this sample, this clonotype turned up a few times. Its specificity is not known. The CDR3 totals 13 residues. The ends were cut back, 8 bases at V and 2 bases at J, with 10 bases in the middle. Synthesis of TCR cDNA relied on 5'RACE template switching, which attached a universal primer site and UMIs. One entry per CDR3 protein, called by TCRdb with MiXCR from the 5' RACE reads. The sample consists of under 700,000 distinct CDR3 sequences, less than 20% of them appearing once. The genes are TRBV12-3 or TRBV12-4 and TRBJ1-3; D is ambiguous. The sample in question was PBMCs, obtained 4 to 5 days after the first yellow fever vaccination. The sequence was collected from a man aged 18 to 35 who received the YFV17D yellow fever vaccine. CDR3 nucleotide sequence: TGTGCCAGCTCTTGGGGAGCTGGAAACACCATATATTTT. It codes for CASSWGAGNTIYF.